A selection of T cell receptor beta chains follows, all from one sample in a study of monozygotic twins with inflammatory bowel disease. TCRdb reanalyzed the 5' RACE reads, giving one entry per CDR3 protein sequence and no DNA. The listing contains some 300,000 distinct CDR3 sequences. The source material was blood. These receptor sequences come from a human donor with ulcerative colitis or Crohn's disease, or a healthy co-twin of an affected twin (not recorded which). CDR3s include the opening cysteine and the closing phenylalanine or tryptophan.

>14|TRBJ2-2|TRBV5-1
CASSWTANTGELFF
>16|TRBJ1-5|TRBV6-5
CASSYGRTGGVQPQHF
>16|TRBJ2-5|TRBV20-1
CSARGVQGKDQETQYF
>16|TRBJ1-4|TRBV20-1
CSAPSISGQTNEKLFF
>16|TRBJ2-7|TRBV4-1
CASSQVTSGRAGEQYF
>14|TRBJ1-5|TRBV6-1
CASSEQGRNQPQHF
>15|TRBJ2-5|TRBV10-3
CAISPLSRTQETQYF
>14|TRBJ2-5|TRBV7-9
CASSWDRFQETQYF
>15|TRBJ2-7|TRBV20-1
CSARDPPGTPYEQYF
>14|TRBJ2-1|TRBV7-2
CASSVRGSYNEQFF